This TCR beta chain was identified in a study of shared clonotypes between healthy human individuals. On the study more broadly: Aged 18 to 49, the donors were a couple of women and three men.

In the source study's methods: Junction-only sequences without quality scores came from ImmunoSEQ, so filtering differed. Clones were sequenced by immunoSEQ multiplex PCR, and TCRdb holds only the in-frame ones, with some missing. That table gives V, J and clone size, and the DNA gave D and trimming. The table records hundreds of thousands of clones, more than 75% of them present only once. Germline CDR1 MNHEY, CDR2 SVGAGI. Trimming took 4 bases from V and 4 from J; bases not matched to a gene: 6. The CDR3 is 14 residues long. Among the donors, all were Caucasian adults who lived in Nashville, Tennessee. Overall study results and limits: Of the naive CD4 clonotypes, roughly 5.2% were shared across several donors.

Comment on this clone: What it binds is unknown.

The sequence was collected from a man between 18 and 29 years old in good health. J is TRBJ1-2 and V is TRBV6-5, with 7 bases that match TRBD1. Sequencing used memory CD8+ T cells sorted from blood. Subset of the sample: CD45RO+ cells pooled with CCR7-negative TemRA cells. The CDR3 coding sequence is TGTGCCAGCAGTTGGACAGGCATAGCCTATGGCTACACCTTC. It codes for CASSWTGIAYGYTF.